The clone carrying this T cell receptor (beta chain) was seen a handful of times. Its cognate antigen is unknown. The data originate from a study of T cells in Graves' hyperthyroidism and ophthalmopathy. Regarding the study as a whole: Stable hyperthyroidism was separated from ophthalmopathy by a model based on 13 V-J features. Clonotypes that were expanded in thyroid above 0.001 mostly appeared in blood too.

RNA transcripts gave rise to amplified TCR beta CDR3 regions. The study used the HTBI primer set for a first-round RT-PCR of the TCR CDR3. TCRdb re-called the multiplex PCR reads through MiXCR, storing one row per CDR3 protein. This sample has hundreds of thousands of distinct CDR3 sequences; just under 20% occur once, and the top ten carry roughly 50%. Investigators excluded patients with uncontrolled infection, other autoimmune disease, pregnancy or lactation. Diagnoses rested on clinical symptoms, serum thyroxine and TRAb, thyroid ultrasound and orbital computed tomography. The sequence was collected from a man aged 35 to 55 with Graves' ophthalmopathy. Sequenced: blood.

CDR3 sequence (DNA): TGTGCCAGCAGCTTATCATGGGGCGCCCACACAGATACGCAGTATTTT. It codes for CASSLSWGAHTDTQYF. This chain connects TRBV11-2 to TRBJ2-3; D is possibly TRBD1 (5 bases). Germline V CDR1 and CDR2: SGHAT, FQNNGV. CDR3 length: 16 residues. The V end was cut by 2 bases, the J end by 2 bases, with 14 bases between.